This TCR beta chain was captured in a study of shared clonotypes between healthy human individuals. Study results and caveats: Sharing across a few donors was seen in roughly 5% of naive CD4 clonotypes.

To note about this clone: Its antigen remains unknown.

Trimming pared 5 bases from V and 7 bases from J, leaving 14 bases between. The CDR3 contains 14 residues. CDR1 and CDR2 (germline): MNHNY, SVGAGI (reference sequence). Generated by immunoSEQ multiplex PCR, the TCRdb table keeps only in-frame clones and is missing some. The sample holds approximately 2.4 million clones, almost 96% seen once. The sample comprised naive CD4+ T cells sorted from blood. Specified subset: CD45RA+ positively selected. This receptor was obtained from a man between 18 and 35 years old in good health. V gene TRBV6-6 combines with J gene TRBJ1-4; D is perhaps TRBD1 (6 bases). CDR3 sequence: CASSGQPSTEKLFF. The CDR3 DNA follows: TGTGCCAGCAGTGGACAGCCCTCCACTGAAAAACTGTTTTTT.